The next 3 T cell receptor beta chains were all read from a single sample in a study of cytomegalovirus exposure and HLA in healthy donors. Clones were read by immunoSEQ multiplex PCR, and TCRdb kept only the in-frame ones, dropping some. This sample has tens of thousands of clones, with around 90% found just once. The sequenced sample consisted of PBMCs. Receptor source: a woman aged 18-29 years in good health and CMV-seronegative.

This clone is a singleton in its sample. The J gene is TRBJ2-3, the V gene TRBV5-1; D is undetermined. CDR3 length: 12 residues. Germline V gene lookup returns CDR1 SGHRS and CDR2 YFSETQ. V was shortened by 3 bases and J by 2 bases, with 4 bases between the two germline ends. The CDR3 is CASSSNTDTQYF. The CDR3 DNA follows: TGCGCCAGCAGCTCAAACACAGATACGCAGTATTTT.

This chain uses TRBV28 with TRBJ2-5; 8 bases match TRBD1. Germline V gives CDR1 MDHEN, CDR2 SYDVKM. V lost 7 bases and J lost 5; bases outside the gene matches: 15. This CDR3 is 16 amino acids long. CDR3 sequence: CASTRPDPGGGETQYF. The CDR3 DNA sequence: TGTGCCAGCACCCGCCCCGATCCAGGGGGCGGGGAGACCCAGTACTTC.

This chain links TRBV5-1 with TRBJ1-5; D ambiguous. Per germline, CDR1 SGHRS and CDR2 YFSETQ. This CDR3 region has 14 residues. V shed 3 bases and J shed 4 bases, with 11 bases lying between them. In DNA, the CDR3 is TGCGCCAGCAGCTCTGGCGGGCAGAATCAGCCCCAGCATTTT. Translated, it gives CASSSGGQNQPQHF.